The present TCR beta chain was sequenced within a study of OX40 agonist ivuxolimab in advanced cancers. Study as a whole: Patients in the trial were receiving intravenous ivuxolimab every 2 weeks, at doses of 0.01 to 10 mg/kg. Patients in dose escalation had liver, melanoma, kidney or head and neck cancers.

Method: immunoSEQ multiplex PCR; TCRdb's copy keeps in-frame clones and lacks some. The sample consists of about 41,000 clones, approximately 88% of them appearing once. Details on this clone: What it recognizes is unknown.

Trimming at V came to 1 base and at J to 0 bases, leaving 6 bases not matched to a gene. The germline V gene has CDR1 SGDLS and CDR2 YYNGEE. This CDR3 comprises 17 residues. General study results and limits: Expanded clones were, on average, more numerous among CD8+ T cells than CD4+.

This sample comprised CD4+ or CD8+ T cells sorted from blood, obtained in a trial of the OX40 agonist ivuxolimab. The rearrangement links TRBV9 to TRBJ2-2; 7 bases are shared with TRBD1. The receptor was isolated from an adult with an advanced solid tumor such as melanoma, head and neck, liver or kidney cancer. The CDR3 loop reads CASSVTDRAPNTGELFF. Written as DNA, the CDR3 is TGTGCCAGCAGCGTAACCGACAGGGCCCCGAACACCGGGGAGCTGTTTTTT. The whole variable domain, remainder taken from reference TRBV9 and TRBJ2-2, is DSGVTQTPKHLITATGQRVTLRCSPRSGDLSVYWYQQSLDQGLQFLIQYYNGEERAKGNILERFSAQQFPDLHSELNLSSLELGDSALYFCASSVTDRAPNTGELFFGEGSRLTVL.